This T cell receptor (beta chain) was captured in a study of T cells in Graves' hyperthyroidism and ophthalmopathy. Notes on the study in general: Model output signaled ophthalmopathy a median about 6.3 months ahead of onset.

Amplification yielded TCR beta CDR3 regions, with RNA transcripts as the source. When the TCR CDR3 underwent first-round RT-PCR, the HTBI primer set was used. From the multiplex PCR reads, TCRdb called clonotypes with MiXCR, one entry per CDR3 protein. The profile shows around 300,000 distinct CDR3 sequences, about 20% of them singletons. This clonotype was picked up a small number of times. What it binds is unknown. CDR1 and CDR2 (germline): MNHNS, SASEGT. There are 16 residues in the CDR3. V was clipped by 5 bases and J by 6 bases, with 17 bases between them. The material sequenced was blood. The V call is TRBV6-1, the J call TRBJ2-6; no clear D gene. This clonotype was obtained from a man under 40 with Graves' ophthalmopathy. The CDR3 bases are TGTGCCAGCAGTTTTAAAACTGTCTCTTTGGCCAACGTCCTGACTTTC. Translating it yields CASSFKTVSLANVLTF.